These 27 T cell receptor beta chains were all obtained from the same sample, sequenced in a study of T cell responses to AZD1222 COVID-19 vaccine. Clones were sequenced by immunoSEQ multiplex PCR, and TCRdb holds only the in-frame ones, with some missing. This table holds about 130,000 clones, over 75% found once. Here the sequenced sample was peripheral blood, taken on day 0 of AZD1222 vaccination. These receptors were taken from an adult in good health.

This clone was seen only once. The rearrangement uses TRBV7-6 and TRBJ2-7; no clear D. The CDR3 consists of 12 residues. Germline V gene sequence: CDR1 SGHVS, CDR2 FNYEAQ. The ends were cut back, 5 bases at V and 3 bases at J, with 8 bases in the middle. The CDR3 protein is CASSVDGYEQYF. The CDR3 region has the DNA TGTGCCAGCAGCGTGGACGGCTACGAGCAGTACTTC.

The chain couples TRBV5-6 to TRBJ1-1; possibly TRBD1 for D (5 bases). The CDR3 covers 13 residues. V lost 6 bases and J lost 8, with 17 bases in between. Per germline, CDR1 SGHDT and CDR2 YYEEEE. The CDR3 is CASTHDDRVEAFF. CDR3 nucleotide sequence: TGTGCCAGCACCCACGATGACAGAGTCGAAGCTTTCTTT.

This rearrangement joins TRBV27 to TRBJ1-5; possible D gene TRBD1, 6 bases. V lost 8 bases, J lost 0 bases, and 20 bases lay in between. From germline, CDR1 is MNHEY and CDR2 SMNVEV (reference sequence). The CDR3 is 17 residues long. CDR3 in amino acids: CASRRGAGAYSNQPQHF. Written as DNA, the CDR3 is TGTGCCAGCCGCCGGGGGGCCGGGGCTTATAGCAATCAGCCCCAGCATTTT.

This chain joins TRBV4-3 and TRBJ2-3, with D possibly TRBD2 on 5 matching bases. CDR1 LGHNA and CDR2 YSLEER come from the germline V gene. Trimming left V 3 bases short and J 3 bases short, with 10 bases between. This CDR3 comprises 14 residues. CDR3 coding DNA: TGCGCCAGCAGCCAGGACTCGGGGACAGATACGCAGTATTTT. As protein: CASSQDSGTDTQYF.

CDR3 nucleotides: TGTGCCAGCAGCTTAGTTGGAGGAAGAGACACTGAAGCTTTCTTT. Amino acids: CASSLVGGRDTEAFF. The V call is TRBV7-9, the J call TRBJ1-1; D unresolved. The CDR3 runs 15 residues. V was trimmed by 1 base and J by 3 bases, leaving 12 bases between them. Germline V lookup: CDR1 SEHNR, CDR2 FQNEAQ (reference sequence).

This chain uses TRBV11-2 with TRBJ2-5; D not resolved. The germline V and J ends were trimmed by 5 bases and 3 bases, with 13 bases remaining between them. Germline lookup yields CDR1 SGHAT and CDR2 FQNNGV. The CDR3 runs 14 residues. The CDR3 is CASSQQTVKETQYF. CDR3 in DNA: TGTGCCAGCAGCCAACAGACCGTTAAAGAGACCCAGTACTTC.

The gene calls are TRBV7-2 and TRBJ2-1; 7 positions agree with TRBD1. Germline loops: CDR1 SGHTA, CDR2 FQGNSA. The J segment lost 0 bases and the V segment lost 4 bases, leaving 3 bases of the junction unmatched. The CDR3 has 15 amino acids. The CDR3 nucleotides are TGTGCCAGCAGCTCGGGACAGAGCTCCTACAATGAGCAGTTCTTC. It yields the protein CASSSGQSSYNEQFF.

The chain links TRBV29-1 to TRBJ1-5; D uncertain. The CDR3 is 13 residues long. Germline V gene sequence: CDR1 SQVTM, CDR2 ANQGSEA. V lost 4 bases to trimming and J lost 4 bases, with 11 bases between them. The DNA for the CDR3 is TGCAGCGTTGGGCCGGGTGGGAATCAGCCCCAGCATTTT. Translation: CSVGPGGNQPQHF.

The chain joins TRBV28 to TRBJ2-7; the match to TRBD2 covers 14 bases. V lost 5 bases to trimming and J lost 4 bases; unmatched junction nucleotides: 4. This CDR3 comprises 15 residues. Per germline, CDR1 MDHEN and CDR2 SYDVKM. CDR3 DNA sequence: TGTGCCAGCAGTGGGACTAGCGGGGGAGTATACGAGCAGTACTTC. Translating it yields CASSGTSGGVYEQYF.

The chain couples TRBV28 to TRBJ1-2, with unresolved D. CDR3 size: 14 residues. The germline CDR1 and CDR2 sequences are MDHEN and SYDVKM. V lost 1 base to trimming and J lost 4 bases, with 10 bases between them. The DNA for the CDR3 is TGTGCCAGCAGTTTATTCGGCGGGAGCTATGGCTACACCTTC. Its translation: CASSLFGGSYGYTF.

This clone was counted only a few times. The chain uses TRBV5-1 and TRBJ1-5; D is possibly TRBD1 (6 bases). V lost 0 bases and J lost 6, with 16 bases in between. The CDR3 is 16 amino acids. Germline-derived CDR1 and CDR2 are SGHRS and YFSETQ. The CDR3 sequence: CASSLGDGAGAQPQHF. The CDR3 DNA is TGCGCCAGCAGCTTGGGAGACGGGGCAGGGGCTCAGCCCCAGCATTTT.

The chain employs TRBV6-4 and TRBJ1-1; the D gene is possibly TRBD1 (5 bases). Between the trimmed V and J ends, which lost 6 bases and 3 bases, there was a span of 20 bases. There are 16 residues in the CDR3. Germline assignment: CDR1 MRHNA and CDR2 SNTAGT. The CDR3, as DNA: TGTGCCAGCAGGAGGAACCGGGACCATTGGGACACTGAAGCTTTCTTT. Translating gives CASRRNRDHWDTEAFF.

This chain links TRBV28 with TRBJ1-2; 8 bases match TRBD1. The CDR3 is 15 residues long. In germline, CDR1 is MDHEN, CDR2 SYDVKM. Written as DNA, the CDR3 is TGTGCTCACTACGGCCCAGGGGGCATGGGCTATGGCTACACCTTC. This gives the protein CAHYGPGGMGYGYTF.

The chain employs TRBV2 and TRBJ1-5; D is possibly TRBD1 (5 bases). V was clipped by 7 bases and J by 2 bases, with 15 bases between them. Germline assignment: CDR1 SNHLY and CDR2 FYNNEI. The CDR3 covers 15 residues. CDR3 region: CASKKTGVGNQPQHF. In DNA form, the CDR3 reads TGTGCCAGCAAAAAAACGGGGGTTGGCAATCAGCCCCAGCATTTT.

CDR3 nucleotide sequence: TGTGCTAGTGGTTTGGTACTGGGGCAGGGGGCCGTGAACACTGAAGCTTTCTTT. It yields the protein CASGLVLGQGAVNTEAFF. V gene TRBV12-5 combines with J gene TRBJ1-1; TRBD1 matches 8 bases. The CDR3 totals 18 residues. Germline V gene data show CDR1 as LGHNT and CDR2 as FRNRAP. Trimming removed 0 bases from V and 0 bases from J; junction bases left unmatched: 9.

CDR3 protein: CASSASLDSRNSPLHF. CDR3 nucleotide sequence: TGTGCCAGCAGCGCCTCTCTTGACAGCAGAAATTCACCCCTCCACTTT. This rearrangement joins TRBV9 to TRBJ1-6; D possibly corresponds to TRBD1 (5 bases). Trimming left V 3 bases short and J 7 bases short, with 17 bases between. This CDR3 contains 16 residues. The V gene's germline CDR1 is SGDLS and CDR2 YYNGEE. Supplemented by reference TRBV9 and TRBJ1-6, the full variable domain reads DSGVTQTPKHLITATGQRVTLRCSPRSGDLSVYWYQQSLDQGLQFLIQYYNGEERAKGNILERFSAQQFPDLHSELNLSSLELGDSALYFCASSASLDSRNSPLHFGNGTRLTVT.

V usage is TRBV6-2 or TRBV6-3 and J usage is TRBJ2-7; D unresolved. From germline, CDR1 is MNHEY and CDR2 SVGEGT. CDR3 length equals 14 residues. The V gene lost 2 bases and the J gene lost 3 bases, with 11 bases spanning the gap. Here the CDR3 DNA reads TGTGCCAGCAGTTACGGAAGTAGGTTCTACGAGCAGTACTTC. Protein: CASSYGSRFYEQYF.

The rearrangement links TRBV6-2 or TRBV6-3 to TRBJ2-1; D remains unclear. With 2 bases removed from V and 3 bases from J, the gap between germline ends came to 11 bases. This CDR3 spans 15 amino acids. The germline V gene encodes CDR1 MNHEY and CDR2 SVGEGT. The CDR3 reads CASSYSWASYNEQFF. In DNA, the CDR3 is TGTGCCAGCAGTTACAGTTGGGCCAGCTACAATGAGCAGTTCTTC.

The chain combines TRBV24-1 with TRBJ1-1; no clear D. V shed 10 bases and J shed 0 bases, with 11 bases lying between them. The CDR3 length is 13 residues. Germline V gene data show CDR1 as KGHDR and CDR2 as SFDVKD. CDR3 region: CATSGRMNTEAFF. The CDR3 DNA is TGTGCCACTAGCGGACGGATGAACACTGAAGCTTTCTTT.

V and J are TRBV11-2 and TRBJ1-1; a possible D gene is TRBD1 (6 bases). V was trimmed by 6 bases and J by 0 bases, leaving 14 bases between them. Germline V CDR1 and CDR2: SGHAT, FQNNGV. The CDR3 runs 15 residues. CDR3 nucleotides: TGTGCCAGCAGGCTGACAGGAACACTGAACACTGAAGCTTTCTTT. Encoded protein: CASRLTGTLNTEAFF. Full variable domain (missing parts from reference TRBV11-2 and TRBJ1-1): EAGVAQSPRYKIIEKRQSVAFWCNPISGHATLYWYQQILGQGPKLLIQFQNNGVVDDSQLPKDRFSAERLKGVDSTLKIQPAKLEDSAVYLCASRLTGTLNTEAFFGQGTRLTVV.

The chain uses TRBV5-1 and TRBJ1-1; D gene uncertain. V was shortened by 1 base and J by 2 bases, with 9 bases between the two germline ends. In germline, CDR1 is SGHRS, CDR2 YFSETQ. The CDR3 is 14 residues long. The CDR3 region has the DNA TGCGCCAGCAGCTTGACGGGATTCAACACTGAAGCTTTCTTT. Its translation is CASSLTGFNTEAFF.

The genes are TRBV18 and TRBJ1-3, with D possibly being TRBD1 (5 bases). The CDR3 is 14 residues long. V gave up 6 bases and J gave up 2 bases, with 11 bases separating them. Per the germline V gene, CDR1 is KGHSH and CDR2 is LQKENI. CDR3 loop: CASSEQGTGNTIYF. The CDR3 DNA follows: TGTGCCAGCTCCGAGCAGGGAACTGGAAACACCATATATTTT. Filled out from reference TRBV18 and TRBJ1-3, the complete variable domain reads NAGVMQNPRHLVRRRGQEARLRCSPMKGHSHVYWYRQLPEEGLKFMVYLQKENIIDESGMPKERFSAEFPKEGPSILRIQQVVRGDSAAYFCASSEQGTGNTIYFGEGSWLTVV.

V usage is TRBV27 and J usage is TRBJ1-4; D gene ambiguous. The V and J ends lost 5 bases and 6 bases respectively, with 7 bases between them. The CDR3 is 12 residues long. The germline V gene encodes CDR1 MNHEY and CDR2 SMNVEV (reference sequence). The CDR3 DNA reads as TGTGCCAGCAGTCCCCCGGATGAAAAACTGTTTTTT. This codes for CASSPPDEKLFF. The variable domain in full, with the rest retrieved from reference TRBV27 and TRBJ1-4, is EAQVTQNPRYLITVTGKKLTVTCSQNMNHEYMSWYRQDPGLGLRQIYYSMNVEVTDKGDVPEGYKVSRKEKRNFPLILESPSPNQTSLYFCASSPPDEKLFFGSGTQLSVL.

This sequence joins TRBV9 and TRBJ2-2, with D perhaps matching TRBD1 or TRBD2 (5 bases each). Per the germline V gene, CDR1 is SGDLS and CDR2 is YYNGEE. Between the trimmed V and J ends, which lost 2 bases and 1 base, there was a span of 9 bases. CDR3 length: 15 residues. Written as DNA, the CDR3 is TGTGCCAGCAGCGTGGGACCTTTGAACACCGGGGAGCTGTTTTTT. It is translated as CASSVGPLNTGELFF.

The chain combines TRBV27 with TRBJ1-2; 9 nucleotides match TRBD1. V lost 4 bases and J lost 4; bases outside the gene matches: 7. The germline CDR1 and CDR2 sequences are MNHEY and SMNVEV (reference sequence). The CDR3 length is 15 residues. The CDR3 sequence: CASSSLTGGAYGYTF. The CDR3 DNA reads as TGTGCCAGCAGTTCCTTGACAGGGGGAGCCTATGGCTACACCTTC.

V is TRBV21-1 and J is TRBJ2-7. TRBV21-1 is a pseudogene locus. The CDR3 is made up of 12 amino acids. The CDR3 nucleotides are TGTGCCAGCAGCAAAGGGATAAGAGAGCAGTACTTC. Translated, it gives CASSKGIREQYF.

The rearrangement links TRBV3-1 (or the pseudogene TRBV3-2) to TRBJ1-1, with D maybe TRBD1 (6 bases). Germline CDR1 and CDR2: LGHDT and YNNKEL (reference sequence). V shed 5 bases and J shed 0 bases, with 13 bases lying between them. The CDR3 sequence is 15 residues long. The CDR3 DNA sequence: TGTGCCAGCAGCGGAGGACAGTTCATGAACACTGAAGCTTTCTTT. Amino acid sequence: CASSGGQFMNTEAFF.